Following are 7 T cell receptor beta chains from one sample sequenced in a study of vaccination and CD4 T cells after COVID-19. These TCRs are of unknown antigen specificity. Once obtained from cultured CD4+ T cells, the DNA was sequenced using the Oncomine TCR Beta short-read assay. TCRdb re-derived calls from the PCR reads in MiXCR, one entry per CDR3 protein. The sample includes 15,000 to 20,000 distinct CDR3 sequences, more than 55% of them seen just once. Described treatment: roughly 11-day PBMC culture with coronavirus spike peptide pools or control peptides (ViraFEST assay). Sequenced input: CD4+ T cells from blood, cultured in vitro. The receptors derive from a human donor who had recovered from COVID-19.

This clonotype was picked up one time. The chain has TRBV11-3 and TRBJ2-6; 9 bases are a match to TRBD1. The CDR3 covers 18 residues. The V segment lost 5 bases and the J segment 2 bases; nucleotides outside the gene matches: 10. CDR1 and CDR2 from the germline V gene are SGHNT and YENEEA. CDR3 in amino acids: CASSPTGGILAGANVLTF. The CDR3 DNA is TGTGCCAGCAGCCCGACAGGGGGAATTTTAGCTGGGGCCAACGTCCTGACTTTC.

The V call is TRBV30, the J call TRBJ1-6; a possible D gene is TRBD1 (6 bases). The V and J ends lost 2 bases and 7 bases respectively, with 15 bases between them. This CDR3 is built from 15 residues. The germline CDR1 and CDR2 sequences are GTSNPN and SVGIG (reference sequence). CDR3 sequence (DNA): TGTGCCTGGAGTATCCCCGGACAGTACAATTCACCCCTCCACTTT. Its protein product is CAWSIPGQYNSPLHF.

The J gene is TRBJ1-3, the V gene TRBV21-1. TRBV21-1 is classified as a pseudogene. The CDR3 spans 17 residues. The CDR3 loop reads CASSKGVGSISGNTIYF. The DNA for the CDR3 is TGTGCCAGCAGCAAAGGAGTCGGAAGCATCTCTGGAAACACCATATATTTT.

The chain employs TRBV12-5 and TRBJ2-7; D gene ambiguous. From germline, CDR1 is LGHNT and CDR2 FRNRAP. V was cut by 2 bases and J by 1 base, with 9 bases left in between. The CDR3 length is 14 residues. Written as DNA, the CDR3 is TGTGCTAGTGGTTTGAGACCCCTTTCCTACGAGCAGTACTTC. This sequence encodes CASGLRPLSYEQYF. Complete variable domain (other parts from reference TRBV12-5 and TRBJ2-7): DARVTQTPRHKVTEMGQEVTMRCQPILGHNTVFWYRQTMMQGLELLAYFRNRAPLDDSGMPKDRFSAEMPDATLATLKIQPSEPRDSAVYFCASGLRPLSYEQYFGPGTRLTVT.

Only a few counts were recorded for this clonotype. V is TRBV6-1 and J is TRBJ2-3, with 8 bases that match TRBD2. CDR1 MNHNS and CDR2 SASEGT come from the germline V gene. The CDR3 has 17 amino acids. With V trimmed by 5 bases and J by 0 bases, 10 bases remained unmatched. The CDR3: CASSPQEAGASTDTQYF. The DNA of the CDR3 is TGTGCCAGCAGTCCGCAAGAAGCGGGAGCTAGCACAGATACGCAGTATTTT.

This CDR3 is CASSFGTGPYSNQPQHF. The CDR3 DNA sequence: TGTGCCAGCAGTTTCGGGACAGGGCCGTATAGCAATCAGCCCCAGCATTTT. The rearrangement links TRBV12-3 or TRBV12-4 to TRBJ1-5; 9 bases map to TRBD1. V was clipped by 3 bases and J by 0 bases; unmatched bases: 6. The CDR3 spans 17 residues.

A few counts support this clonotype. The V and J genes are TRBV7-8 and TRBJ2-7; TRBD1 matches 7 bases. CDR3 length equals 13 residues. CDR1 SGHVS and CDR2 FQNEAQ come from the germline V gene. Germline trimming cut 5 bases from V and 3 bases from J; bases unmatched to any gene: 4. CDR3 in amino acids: CASSLRQGYEQYF. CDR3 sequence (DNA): TGTGCCAGCAGCCTCCGACAGGGCTACGAGCAGTACTTC.